The present T cell receptor (beta chain) was sequenced within a study of T-cell memory formation after mild COVID-19. This clonotype was seen a single time. Antigen specificity is unknown. The germline gives CDR1 MNHEY, CDR2 SVGAGI. CDR3 length: 14 residues. V shed 6 bases, J shed 6 bases, and the junction held 6 bases outside the gene matches. TCRdb processed the 5' RACE reads anew with MiXCR; each CDR3 protein has one entry. Here the sample spans 350,000 to 500,000 distinct CDR3 sequences, around 20% being singletons. Notes on the study in general: Day 15 to 85 contractors were CD4/CD8 balanced; later expanders leaned CD4+.

Sequenced input: PBMCs or a T cell subset sorted from them (not recorded which). The chain combines TRBV6-5 with TRBJ1-5; 9 bases align to TRBD1. This TCR derives from an adult woman who had mild COVID-19 (a few samples of this study predate the infection). Cell type and time point are not known. CDR3 residues: CASRTGGLSQPQHF. Here the CDR3 DNA reads TGTGCCAGCAGGACAGGGGGATTGAGTCAGCCCCAGCATTTT.